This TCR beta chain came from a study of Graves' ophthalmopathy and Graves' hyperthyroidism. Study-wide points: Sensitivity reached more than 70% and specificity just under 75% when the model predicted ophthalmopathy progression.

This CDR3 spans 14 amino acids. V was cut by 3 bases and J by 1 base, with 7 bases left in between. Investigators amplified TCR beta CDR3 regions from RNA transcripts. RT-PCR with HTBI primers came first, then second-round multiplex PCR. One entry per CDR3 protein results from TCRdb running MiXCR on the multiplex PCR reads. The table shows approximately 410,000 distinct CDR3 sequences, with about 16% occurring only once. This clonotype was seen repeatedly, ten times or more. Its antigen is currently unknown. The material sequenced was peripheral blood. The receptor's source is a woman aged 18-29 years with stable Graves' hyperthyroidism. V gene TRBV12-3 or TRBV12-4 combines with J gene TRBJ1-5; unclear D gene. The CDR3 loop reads CASSFSRSNQPQHF. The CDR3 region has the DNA TGTGCCAGCAGTTTCTCGCGGAGCAATCAGCCCCAGCATTTT.